This section outlines one TCR beta chain sequence together with its context. Authors' methods: The authors estimated nucleated cell counts from reference gene primer amplification. Only in-frame clones appear in the TCRdb table, and some are missing; sequencing was by immunoSEQ multiplex PCR. V, J and clone size are taken as reported in that table, and D and trimming were inferred from the DNA itself. The data hold about 210,000 clones, with roughly 85% observed a single time. The sample is drawn from a study of blood T cell repertoires in COVID-19. Whole-study context: Whether acute or convalescent, the COVID-19 samples came from the United States, Italy and Spain. PBMCs, B-cell-depleted T cells, or T cells were the source of the cDNA or gDNA that made up the material.

This clonotype originated in a woman in her thirties or forties with active or convalescent COVID-19. The sample comprised peripheral blood.

The CDR3 DNA is TGTGCCAGCAGCCTCGGACTGTCGCCGAGGACTGAAGCTTTCTTT. This gives the protein CASSLGLSPRTEAFF. The chain joins TRBV14 to TRBJ1-1; D gene ambiguous. Germline loops: CDR1 SGHDN, CDR2 FVKESK. The CDR3 spans 15 residues. V was trimmed by 4 bases and J by 5 bases, leaving 17 bases between them.